This entry features one TCR beta chain sequence. The antigen is unknown. Definition of naive CD8+ T cells rested on a CD45RO-CCR7+CD27+CD95- profile. Germline V CDR1 and CDR2: LGHNA, YSLEER. The CDR3 length is 15 residues. The data are from a study of CXCR3-negative and CXCR3-positive naive CD8 T cells. Study-level background: Across all libraries, TRB reads numbered approximately 140 million, with about 1.5 +/- 0.3 million in each library. Study-level results: Expression of CXCR3 was partially reduced after cryopreservation, and fresh PBMCs were used in most assays. A higher hydrophobicity marked the TRB CDR3s of CXCR3-positive naive cells versus CXCR3-negative naive cells. Naive CXCR3-negative cells resembled naive CXCR3-positive cells in TRBV-TRBJ usage; memory cells differed.

The TRB cDNA libraries were prepared by 5' RACE with UMI labels. TCRdb re-called the 5' RACE reads, yielding one record per CDR3 amino acid sequence without DNA. The sample has about 86,000 distinct CDR3 sequences, and its top ten clones hold about 0.8%. The TCR comes from a human donor in good health. Some clones in this sample may be carry-over from other donors' samples. The specimen sequenced was naive CXCR3+ CD8+ T cells from blood. Subset noted: CD45RO-CCR7+CD27+CD95- naive CD8+ T cells expressing CXCR3 (TNR3+). The chain recombines TRBV4-3 with TRBJ2-1; TCRdb's D call of TRBD2 is untestable without DNA. CDR3 loop: CASSQLKWEGHEQFF.